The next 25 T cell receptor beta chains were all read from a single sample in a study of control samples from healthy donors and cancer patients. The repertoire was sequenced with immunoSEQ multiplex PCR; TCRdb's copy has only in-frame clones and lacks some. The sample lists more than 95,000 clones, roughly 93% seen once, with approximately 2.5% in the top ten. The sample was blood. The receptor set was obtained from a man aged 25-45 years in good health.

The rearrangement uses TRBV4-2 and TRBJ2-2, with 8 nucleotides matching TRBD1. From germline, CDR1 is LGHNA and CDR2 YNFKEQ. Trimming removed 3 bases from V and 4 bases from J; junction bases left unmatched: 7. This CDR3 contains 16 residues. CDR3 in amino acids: CASSQETGVVTGELFF. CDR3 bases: TGTGCCAGCAGCCAGGAGACAGGGGTCGTCACCGGGGAGCTGTTTTTT.

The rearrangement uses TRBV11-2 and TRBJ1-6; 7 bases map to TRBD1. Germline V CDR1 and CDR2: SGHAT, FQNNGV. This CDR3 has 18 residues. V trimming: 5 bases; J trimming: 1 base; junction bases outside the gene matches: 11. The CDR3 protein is CASSGPQARGSYNSPLHF. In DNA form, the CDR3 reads TGTGCCAGCAGCGGCCCCCAGGCCAGGGGGTCCTATAATTCACCCCTCCACTTT.

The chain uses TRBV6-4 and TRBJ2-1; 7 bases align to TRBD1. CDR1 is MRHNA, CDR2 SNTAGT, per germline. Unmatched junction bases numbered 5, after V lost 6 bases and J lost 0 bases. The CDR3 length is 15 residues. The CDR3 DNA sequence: TGTGCCAGCAGCCGACAGGGCAGCTCCTACAATGAGCAGTTCTTC. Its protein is CASSRQGSSYNEQFF.

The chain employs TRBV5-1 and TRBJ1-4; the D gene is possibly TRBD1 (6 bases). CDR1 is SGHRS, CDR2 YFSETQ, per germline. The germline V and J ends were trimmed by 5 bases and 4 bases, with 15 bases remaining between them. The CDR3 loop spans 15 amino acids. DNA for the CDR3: TGCGCCAGCAGACCTGACAGGAAAAATAATGAAAAACTGTTTTTT. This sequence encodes CASRPDRKNNEKLFF.

The CDR3 here is CSVGTLHANTEAFF. The CDR3, as DNA: TGCAGCGTGGGAACCCTTCACGCCAACACTGAAGCTTTCTTT. The chain is built from TRBV29-1 and TRBJ1-1, with unresolved D. V lost 6 bases and J lost 2, with 16 bases in between. The germline V gene has CDR1 SQVTM and CDR2 ANQGSEA. The CDR3 has 14 amino acids.

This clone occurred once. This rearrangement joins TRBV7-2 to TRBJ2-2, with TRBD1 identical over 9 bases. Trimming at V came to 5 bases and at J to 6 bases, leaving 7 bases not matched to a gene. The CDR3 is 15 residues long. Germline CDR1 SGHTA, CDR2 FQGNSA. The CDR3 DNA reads TGTGCCAGCAGCCTGGAAACAGGGGGCTCCGGGGAGCTGTTTTTT. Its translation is CASSLETGGSGELFF.

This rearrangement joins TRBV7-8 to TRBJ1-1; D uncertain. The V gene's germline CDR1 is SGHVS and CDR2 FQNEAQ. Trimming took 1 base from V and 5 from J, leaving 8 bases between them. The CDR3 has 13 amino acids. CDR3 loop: CASSLGDKTEAFF. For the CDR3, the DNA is TGTGCCAGCAGCTTAGGAGACAAAACTGAAGCTTTCTTT.

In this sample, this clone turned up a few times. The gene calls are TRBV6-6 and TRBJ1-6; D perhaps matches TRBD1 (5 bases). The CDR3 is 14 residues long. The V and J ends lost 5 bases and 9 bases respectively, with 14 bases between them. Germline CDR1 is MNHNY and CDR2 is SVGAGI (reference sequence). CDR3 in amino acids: CASSLSGIGSPLHF. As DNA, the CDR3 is TGTGCCAGCAGTCTCTCAGGGATCGGTTCACCCCTCCACTTT.

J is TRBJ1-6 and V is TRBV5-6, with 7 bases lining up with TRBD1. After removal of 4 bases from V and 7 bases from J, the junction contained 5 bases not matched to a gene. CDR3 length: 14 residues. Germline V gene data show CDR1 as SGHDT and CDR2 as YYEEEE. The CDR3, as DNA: TGTGCCAGCAGCACGGGACAGCTAAATTCACCCCTCCACTTT. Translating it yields CASSTGQLNSPLHF.

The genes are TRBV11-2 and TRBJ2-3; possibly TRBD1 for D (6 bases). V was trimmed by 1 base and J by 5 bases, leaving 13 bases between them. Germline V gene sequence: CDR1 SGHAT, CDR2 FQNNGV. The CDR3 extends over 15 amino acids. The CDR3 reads CASSLGQGSGDTQYF. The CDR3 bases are TGTGCCAGCAGCTTAGGGCAGGGGAGTGGAGATACGCAGTATTTT.

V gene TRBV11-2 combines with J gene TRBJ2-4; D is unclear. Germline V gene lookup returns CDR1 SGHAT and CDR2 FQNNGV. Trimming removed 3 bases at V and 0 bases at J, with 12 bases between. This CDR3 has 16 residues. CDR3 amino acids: CASSFGMAVAKNIQYF. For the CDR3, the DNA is TGTGCCAGCAGCTTTGGTATGGCAGTAGCCAAAAACATTCAGTACTTC.

The CDR3 sequence is CASSTGTGLLYEQYF. Here the CDR3 DNA reads TGCGCCAGCAGCACGGGGACAGGGTTACTCTACGAGCAGTACTTC. This chain links TRBV5-1 with TRBJ2-7; 9 bases match TRBD1. V lost 4 bases and J lost 3; bases outside the gene matches: 8. CDR3 length: 15 amino acids. Germline CDR1 is SGHRS and CDR2 is YFSETQ.

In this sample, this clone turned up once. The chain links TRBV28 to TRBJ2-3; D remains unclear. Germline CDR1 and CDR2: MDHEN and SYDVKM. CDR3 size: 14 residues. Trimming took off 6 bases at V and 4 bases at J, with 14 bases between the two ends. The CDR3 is CASRFRPLADTQYF. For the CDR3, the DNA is TGTGCCAGCAGATTCAGGCCCCTGGCAGATACGCAGTATTTT.

The CDR3: CASRPDSYQPQHF. The CDR3 DNA follows: TGTGCCAGCAGACCCGACAGTTATCAGCCCCAGCATTTT. The V gene is TRBV6-5, the J gene TRBJ1-5, with a tentative D call TRBD1 (5 bases). The germline V gene has CDR1 MNHEY and CDR2 SVGAGI. Trimming took 6 bases from V and 5 from J, leaving 11 bases between them. The CDR3 runs to 13 residues.

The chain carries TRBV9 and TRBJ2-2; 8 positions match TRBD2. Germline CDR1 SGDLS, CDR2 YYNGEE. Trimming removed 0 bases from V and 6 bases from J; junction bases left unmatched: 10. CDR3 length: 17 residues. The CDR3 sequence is CASSVVSGGGSPGELFF. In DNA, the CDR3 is TGTGCCAGCAGCGTAGTCTCGGGAGGGGGGAGTCCCGGGGAGCTGTTTTTT.

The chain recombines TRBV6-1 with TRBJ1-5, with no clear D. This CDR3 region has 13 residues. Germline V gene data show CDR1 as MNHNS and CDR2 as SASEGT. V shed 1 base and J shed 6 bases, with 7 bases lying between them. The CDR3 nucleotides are TGTGCCAGCAGTGAAGTGAGCGCTCAGCCCCAGCATTTT. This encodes CASSEVSAQPQHF.

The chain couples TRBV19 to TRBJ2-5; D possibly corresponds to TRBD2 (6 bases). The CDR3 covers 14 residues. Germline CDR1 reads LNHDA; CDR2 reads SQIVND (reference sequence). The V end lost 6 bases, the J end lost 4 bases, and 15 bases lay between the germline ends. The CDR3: CASRGAGRGETQYF. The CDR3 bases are TGTGCCAGTAGAGGGGCAGGGCGGGGAGAGACCCAGTACTTC.

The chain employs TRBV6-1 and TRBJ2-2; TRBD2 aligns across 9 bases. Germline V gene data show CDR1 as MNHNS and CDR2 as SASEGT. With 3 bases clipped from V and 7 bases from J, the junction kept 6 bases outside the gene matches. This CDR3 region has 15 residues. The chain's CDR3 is CASSERGGSIGELFF. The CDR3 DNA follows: TGTGCCAGCAGTGAGCGGGGGGGATCTATCGGGGAGCTGTTTTTT.

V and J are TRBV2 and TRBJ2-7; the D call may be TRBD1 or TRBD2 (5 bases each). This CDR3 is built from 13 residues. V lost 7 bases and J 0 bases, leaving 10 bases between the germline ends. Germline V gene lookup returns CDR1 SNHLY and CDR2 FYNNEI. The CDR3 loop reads CASKKGSSYEQYF. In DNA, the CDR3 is TGTGCCAGCAAGAAGGGGAGCTCCTACGAGCAGTACTTC. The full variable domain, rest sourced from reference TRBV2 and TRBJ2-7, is EPEVTQTPSHQVTQMGQEVILRCVPISNHLYFYWYRQILGQKVEFLVSFYNNEISEKSEIFDDQFSVERPDGSNFTLKIRSTKLEDSAMYFCASKKGSSYEQYFGPGTRLTVT.

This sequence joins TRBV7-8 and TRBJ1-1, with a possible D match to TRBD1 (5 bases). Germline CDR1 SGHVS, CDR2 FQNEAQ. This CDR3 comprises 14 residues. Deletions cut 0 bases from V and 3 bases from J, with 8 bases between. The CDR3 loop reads CASSLAGTHTEAFF. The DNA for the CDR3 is TGTGCCAGCAGCTTAGCGGGGACCCACACTGAAGCTTTCTTT.

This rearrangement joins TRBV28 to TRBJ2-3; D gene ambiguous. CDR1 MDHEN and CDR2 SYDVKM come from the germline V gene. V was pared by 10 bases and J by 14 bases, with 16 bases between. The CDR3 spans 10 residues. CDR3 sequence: CATGEVNRYF. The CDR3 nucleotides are TGTGCCACCGGAGAGGTAAACAGGTATTTT.

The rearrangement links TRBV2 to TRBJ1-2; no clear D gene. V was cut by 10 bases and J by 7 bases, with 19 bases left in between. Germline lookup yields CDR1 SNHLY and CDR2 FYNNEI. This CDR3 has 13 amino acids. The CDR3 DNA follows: TGTGCCACCCTGGCTAGACCTATCTCTGGCTACACCTTC. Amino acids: CATLARPISGYTF.

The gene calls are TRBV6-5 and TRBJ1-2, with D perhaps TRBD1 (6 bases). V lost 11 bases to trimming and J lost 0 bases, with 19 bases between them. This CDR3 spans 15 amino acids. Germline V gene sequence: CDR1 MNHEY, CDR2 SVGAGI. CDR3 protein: CASQGGSASNYGYTF. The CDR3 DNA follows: TGTGCCTCACAGGGAGGATCAGCCTCTAACTATGGCTACACCTTC.

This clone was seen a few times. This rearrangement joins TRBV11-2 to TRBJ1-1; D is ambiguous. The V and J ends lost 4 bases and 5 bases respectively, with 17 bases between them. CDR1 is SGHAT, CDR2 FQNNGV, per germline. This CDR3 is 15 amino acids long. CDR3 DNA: TGTGCCAGCAGCTCCGGGGTGGGGTTGGGAACTGAAGCTTTCTTT. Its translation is CASSSGVGLGTEAFF.

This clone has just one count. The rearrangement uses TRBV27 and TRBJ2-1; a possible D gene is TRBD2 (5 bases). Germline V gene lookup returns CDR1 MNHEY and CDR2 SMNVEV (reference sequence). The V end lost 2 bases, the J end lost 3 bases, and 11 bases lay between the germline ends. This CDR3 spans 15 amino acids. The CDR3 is CASSLVGVLYNEQFF. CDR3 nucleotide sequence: TGTGCCAGCAGTTTAGTCGGGGTGCTCTACAATGAGCAGTTCTTC.